The 2 T cell receptor beta chains below all came from one sample that was sequenced in a study of response to subunit inactivated influenza vaccine. TCRdb processed the RT-PCR reads anew with MiXCR; each CDR3 protein has one entry. The sample lists roughly 780,000 distinct CDR3 sequences; 18% were seen once. Here the sequenced sample was PBMCs from blood, taken around 5 days after vaccination. These receptors were collected from a man aged 45 to 65 who received an inactivated influenza vaccine.

This clonotype was recorded a few times. V gene TRBV7-2 combines with J gene TRBJ2-2; 7 nucleotides align to TRBD1. V was clipped by 5 bases and J by 4 bases; unmatched bases: 7. Germline V gene lookup returns CDR1 SGHTA and CDR2 FQGNSA. The CDR3 consists of 15 residues. In nucleotides, the CDR3 is TGTGCCAGCAGCACGGGACAGCTTCCCACCGGGGAGCTGTTTTTT. Residues: CASSTGQLPTGELFF.

The table lists this clonotype with a count of one. The chain combines TRBV5-4 with TRBJ2-5; D is possibly TRBD1 (6 bases). Germline loops: CDR1 SGHNT, CDR2 YYREEE (reference sequence). The CDR3 runs to 14 residues. The V gene lost 1 base and the J gene lost 1 base, with 8 bases spanning the gap. The chain's CDR3 is CASSLMDSQETQYF. The CDR3 region has the DNA TGTGCCAGCAGCTTGATGGACAGCCAAGAGACCCAGTACTTC. The full variable domain, completed using reference TRBV5-4 and TRBJ2-5, is ETGVTQSPTHLIKTRGQQVTLRCSSQSGHNTVSWYQQALGQGPQFIFQYYREEENGRGNFPPRFSGLQFPNYSSELNVNALELDDSALYLCASSLMDSQETQYFGPGTRLLVL.